This TCR beta chain is from a study of CD8 T cells in Susac syndrome. With random hexamers, reverse transcription was performed on roughly 0.5 to 1 ug of RNA. Amplification of TCR beta CDR3 was carried out by immunoSEQ multiplex PCR, which covered 54 Vbeta and 13 Jbeta segments. TCRdb passed the immunoSEQ multiplex PCR reads through MiXCR, listing each CDR3 protein once. The sample lists about 120,000 distinct CDR3 sequences, less than 95% occurring once. In regard to this clonotype: The target antigen is unknown.

The study, taken as a whole, reports: As the study acknowledged, the number of individuals in its TCR sequencing and HLA analysis was relatively small.

The length of the CDR3 is 12 residues. V was trimmed by 1 base and J by 5 bases, leaving 5 bases between them. Material for sequencing was CD4+ T cells from PBMCs. This sequence joins TRBV12-3 or TRBV12-4 and TRBJ1-1; no reliable D call. The TCR was taken from a human donor with multiple sclerosis. The CDR3: CASSLGWTEAFF. The CDR3 DNA sequence: TGTGCCAGCAGTTTAGGGTGGACTGAAGCTTTCTTT.